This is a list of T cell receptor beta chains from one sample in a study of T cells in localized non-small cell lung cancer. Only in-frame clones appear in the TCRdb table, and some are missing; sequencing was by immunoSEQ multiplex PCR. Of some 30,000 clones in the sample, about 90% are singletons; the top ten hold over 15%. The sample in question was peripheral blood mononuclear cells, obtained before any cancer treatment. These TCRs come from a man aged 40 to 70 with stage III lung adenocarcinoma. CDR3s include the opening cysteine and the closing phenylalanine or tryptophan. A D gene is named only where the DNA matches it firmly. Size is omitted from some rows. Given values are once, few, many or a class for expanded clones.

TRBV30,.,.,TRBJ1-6,TGTGCCTGGAGTTTCGCAGGGTTTGATTATAATTCACCCCTCCACTTT,CAWSFAGFDYNSPLHF
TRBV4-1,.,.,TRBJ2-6,TGCGCCAGCAGCCATCGCTATCTAGCAGCGTTGGGGGCCAACGTCCTGACTTTC,CASSHRYLAALGANVLTF
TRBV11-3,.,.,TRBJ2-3,TGTGCCAGCAGCCAACGAGGGACACCCAGCACAGATACGCAGTATTTT,CASSQRGTPSTDTQYF
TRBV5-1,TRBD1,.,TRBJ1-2,TGCGCCAGCAGCCTAGGACAGGCTAACTATGGCTACACCTTC,CASSLGQANYGYTF
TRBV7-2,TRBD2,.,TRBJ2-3,TGTGCCAGCAGCTGGCTAGCGGGGGGCACAGATACGCAGTATTTT,CASSWLAGGTDTQYF
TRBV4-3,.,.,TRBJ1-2,TGCGCCAGCAGCCAAGTTGGGGCTAACTATGGCTACACCTTC,CASSQVGANYGYTF
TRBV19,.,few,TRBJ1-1,TGTGCCAGTAGTATCAGCGCAGCGAACACTGAAGCTTTCTTT,CASSISAANTEAFF
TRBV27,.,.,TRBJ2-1,TGTGCCAGCAGTTTTACGGGTGTTGAGCAGTTCTTC,CASSFTGVEQFF
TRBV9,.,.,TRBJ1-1,TGTGCCAGCAGCACCACCGGGGTTATGAACACTGAAGCTTTCTTT,CASSTTGVMNTEAFF
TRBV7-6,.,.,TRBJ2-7,TGTGCCAGCAGCTTAGCCATCGGCTACGAGCAGTACTTC,CASSLAIGYEQYF
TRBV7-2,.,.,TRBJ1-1,TGTGCCAGCAGCTTGAGGAGAGGGCAGTTCAGCACTGAAGCTTTCTTT,CASSLRRGQFSTEAFF
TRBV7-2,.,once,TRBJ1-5,TGTGCCAGCAGTTCCCCGGGGGGTTATCAGCCCCAGCATTTT,CASSSPGGYQPQHF
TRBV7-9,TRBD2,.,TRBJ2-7,TGTGCCAGCAGCCCGGGGGGTACAGGTTCCTACGAGCAGTACTTC,CASSPGGTGSYEQYF
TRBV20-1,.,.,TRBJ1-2,TGCAGCTCATTTGAGTATGGCTACACCTTC,CSSFEYGYTF
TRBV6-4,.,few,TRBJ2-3,TGTGCCAGCAGTGACTCGGCAGATACGCAGTATTTT,CASSDSADTQYF
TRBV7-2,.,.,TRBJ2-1,TGTGCCAGCAGCTTCGTCCGCGGGGAAGGTGAGCAGTTCTTC,CASSFVRGEGEQFF
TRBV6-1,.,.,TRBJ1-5,TGTGCCAGCAGTACAGGGTTCCTCAATCAGCCCCAGCATTTT,CASSTGFLNQPQHF
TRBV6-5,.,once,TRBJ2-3,TGTGCCAGCAGGGCTTGGGGGGGGGCGACAGATACGCAGTATTTT,CASRAWGGATDTQYF
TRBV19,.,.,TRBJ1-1,TGTGCCAGTAGTATGCAGCGGAACACTGAAGCTTTCTTT,CASSMQRNTEAFF
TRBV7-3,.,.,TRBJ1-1,TGTGCCAGCAGCGACTTCCAGGGGTCTGCTTTCTTT,CASSDFQGSAFF
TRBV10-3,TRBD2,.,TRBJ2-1,TGTGCCATCAGTATTTCTCCCGGGACTAGCGGGGGACCATTACTATACAATGAGCAGTTCTTC,CAISISPGTSGGPLLYNEQFF
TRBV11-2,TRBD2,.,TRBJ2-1,TGTGCCAGCGCCCTGCGGGGGTGGGGCCCCAGCTCCTACAATGAGCAGTTCTTC,CASALRGWGPSSYNEQFF
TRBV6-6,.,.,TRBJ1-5,TGTGCCATCCGTTCGGTCGATCAGCCCCAGCATTTT,CAIRSVDQPQHF
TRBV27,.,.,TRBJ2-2,TGTGCCAGCAGTGCGGACATGGGTTACACCGGGGAGCTGTTTTTT,CASSADMGYTGELFF
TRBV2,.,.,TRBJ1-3,TGTGCCAGCAGTGAAGAATGGAACACCATATATTTT,CASSEEWNTIYF
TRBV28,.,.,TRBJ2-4,TGTGCCAGCAGTTCGGGCGGTCACAGTAGCGACATTCAGTACTTC,CASSSGGHSSDIQYF
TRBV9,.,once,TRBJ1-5,TGTGCCAGCAGCGCGGGACCGTACAATCAGCCCCAGCATTTT,CASSAGPYNQPQHF
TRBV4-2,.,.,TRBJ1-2,TGTGCCAGCAGCCCCCCCGGACGGATTAACTATGGCTACACCTTC,CASSPPGRINYGYTF
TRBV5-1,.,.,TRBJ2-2,TGCGCCAGCAGACTTTATTCAGGGGAGGCTAACACCGGGGAGCTGTTTTTT,CASRLYSGEANTGELFF
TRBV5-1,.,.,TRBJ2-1,TGCGCCAGCAGCTTGGAGTCGGGGTCGCAGTTCTTC,CASSLESGSQFF
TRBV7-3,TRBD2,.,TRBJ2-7,TGTGCCAGCAGCCCGGGGGGGGCGAGCTCCTACGAGCAGTACTTC,CASSPGGASSYEQYF
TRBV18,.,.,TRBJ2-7,TGTGCCAGCTCACTCGACAGGATCGACGAGCAGTACTTC,CASSLDRIDEQYF
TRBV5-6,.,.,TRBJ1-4,TGTGCCAGCAGCTTGGGGGTCTCTAATGAAAAACTGTTTTTT,CASSLGVSNEKLFF
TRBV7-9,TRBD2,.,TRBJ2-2,TGTGCCAGCAGCTTCCGCGGGCTAGCGGGGGGGACGAACACCGGGGAGCTGTTTTTT,CASSFRGLAGGTNTGELFF
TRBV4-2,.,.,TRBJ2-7,TGTGCCAGCAGCCAAGAAAATACAGGCATACCTGGGGAGCAGTACTTC,CASSQENTGIPGEQYF
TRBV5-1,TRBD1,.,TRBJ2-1,TGCGCCAGCAGCTTGGTCCCAGGGGGCTCCTACAATGAGCAGTTCTTC,CASSLVPGGSYNEQFF
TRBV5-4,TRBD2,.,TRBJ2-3,TGTGCCAGCAGCTTACGGCTAGCGGGGGGTAATTACCTCACAGATACGCAGTATTTT,CASSLRLAGGNYLTDTQYF
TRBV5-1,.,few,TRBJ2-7,TGCGCCAGCAGCTTGTTGATGGGAACCTACGAGCAGTACTTC,CASSLLMGTYEQYF
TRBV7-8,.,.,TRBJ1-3,TGTGCCAGCAGCACCGTAAGGGGATCGGGGGACACCATATATTTT,CASSTVRGSGDTIYF
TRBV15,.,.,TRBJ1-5,TGTGCCACCAGCCAAGGACTCGCCCCGGATCAGCCCCAGCATTTT,CATSQGLAPDQPQHF
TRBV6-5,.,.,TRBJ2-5,TGTGCCAGCAAAGTTCGGATGGAGGGAGAGACCCAGTACTTC,CASKVRMEGETQYF
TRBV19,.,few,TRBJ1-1,TGTGCCAGTACCCTTATTGGGACTCTGAACACTGAAGCTTTCTTT,CASTLIGTLNTEAFF
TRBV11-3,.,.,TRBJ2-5,TGTGCCAGCAGCTTAGGGCAGGGCCATGAGACCCAGTACTTC,CASSLGQGHETQYF
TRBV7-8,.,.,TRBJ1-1,TGTGCCAGCAGCTTATGGCAAGTGAACACTGAAGCTTTCTTT,CASSLWQVNTEAFF
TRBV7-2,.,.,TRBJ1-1,TGTGCCAGCAGCTTAGCCGGTCCTGAAGCTTTCTTT,CASSLAGPEAFF
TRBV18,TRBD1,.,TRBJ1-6,TGTGCCAGCTCACCTTACAGGGGGGACACAGGTTCACCCCTCCACTTT,CASSPYRGDTGSPLHF
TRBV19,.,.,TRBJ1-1,TGTGCCAGTAGTCGAGGTGGTTGGAACACTGAAGCTTTCTTT,CASSRGGWNTEAFF
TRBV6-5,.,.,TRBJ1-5,TGTGCCAGCAGTTACGCCCTTGGTCAGCCCCAGCATTTT,CASSYALGQPQHF
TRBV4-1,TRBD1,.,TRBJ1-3,TGCGCCAGCAGCCAAGCTTACAGGGACAGGGGGCGAGGAAACACCATATATTTT,CASSQAYRDRGRGNTIYF
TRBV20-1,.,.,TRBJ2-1,TGCAGTGCCATTAGAATTAATGAGCAGTTCTTC,CSAIRINEQFF
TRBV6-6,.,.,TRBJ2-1,TGTGCCAGCAGTTACTCGATACGGAGCTCCTACAATGAGCAGTTCTTC,CASSYSIRSSYNEQFF
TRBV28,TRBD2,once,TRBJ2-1,TGTGCCAGCAGTTTATGGGCTAGCGGGGGGGCTACGAATGAGCAGTTCTTC,CASSLWASGGATNEQFF
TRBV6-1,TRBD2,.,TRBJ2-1,TGTGCCAGCAGTGCACCTAGCGGGGGGGCCGGTGAGCAGTTCTTC,CASSAPSGGAGEQFF
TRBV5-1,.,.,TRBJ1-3,TGCGCCAGCAGCTCCCATGCCCGGAGCTCTGGAAACACCATATATTTT,CASSSHARSSGNTIYF
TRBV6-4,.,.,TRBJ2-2,TGTGCCAGCAGTAAAAACGGTCCCAACACCGGGGAGCTGTTTTTT,CASSKNGPNTGELFF
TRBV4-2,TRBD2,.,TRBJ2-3,TGTGCCAGCAGCCGCGGGGCTAGCGGGGGGGGCCCAGATACGCAGTATTTT,CASSRGASGGGPDTQYF
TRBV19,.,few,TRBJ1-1,TGTGCCAGTAGTATTGTATCGGGCGGTGAAGCTTTCTTT,CASSIVSGGEAFF
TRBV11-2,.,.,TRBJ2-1,TGTGCCAGCAGCTCCAGTCCCGGTACGGCGCAGTTCTTC,CASSSSPGTAQFF
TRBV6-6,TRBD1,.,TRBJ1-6,TGTGCCAGCAGTTCCGGGACAGATAATTCACCCCTCCACTTT,CASSSGTDNSPLHF